A selection of T cell receptor beta chains follows, all from one sample in a study of blood T cells in healthy people across ages. TCRdb called the 5' RACE reads again in MiXCR, with one record for every CDR3 protein. The sample yields just under 750,000 distinct CDR3 sequences, 22% seen once. The sequencing input was blood. These TCRs come from a man aged 65 to 85 in good health. CDR3s include the opening cysteine and the closing phenylalanine or tryptophan. Each record gives: D gene, J gene, V gene, clone size, CDR3 DNA, CDR3 protein. A D gene is named only where the DNA matches it firmly. Rows may omit the clone size; those that give it use once, few, many or a size class.

D gene: TRBD1
J gene: TRBJ1-1
V gene: TRBV18
clone size: few
CDR3 DNA: TGTGCCAGCTCACCATCCCGACAGGGTGTAGGGAACACTGAAGCTTTCTTT
CDR3 protein: CASSPSRQGVGNTEAFF

D gene: NA
J gene: TRBJ1-1
V gene: TRBV7-8
clone size: few
CDR3 DNA: TGTGCCAGCAGCTTAGACTGGACTGAAGCTTTCTTT
CDR3 protein: CASSLDWTEAFF

D gene: NA
J gene: TRBJ2-2
V gene: TRBV27
clone size: NA
CDR3 DNA: TGTGCCAGCATCGAGGAGCTGTTTTTT
CDR3 protein: CASIEELFF

D gene: TRBD1
J gene: TRBJ1-4
V gene: TRBV9
clone size: NA
CDR3 DNA: TGTGCCAGCAGCTCCGACAGGGGGCCTTATGAAAAACTGTTTTTT
CDR3 protein: CASSSDRGPYEKLFF

D gene: NA
J gene: TRBJ1-1
V gene: TRBV19
clone size: NA
CDR3 DNA: TGTGCCAGTAGTATCGCTCAGAGTAACACTGAAGCTTTCTTT
CDR3 protein: CASSIAQSNTEAFF

D gene: NA
J gene: TRBJ2-1
V gene: TRBV29-1
clone size: NA
CDR3 DNA: TGCAGCGTTGGCGTCACCTACAATGAGCAGTTCTTC
CDR3 protein: CSVGVTYNEQFF

D gene: TRBD2
J gene: TRBJ2-1
V gene: TRBV12-3/TRBV12-4
clone size: few
CDR3 DNA: TGTGTCAGCAGTTTAGCGGGACTAGCGGGCGAGCAGTTCTTC
CDR3 protein: CVSSLAGLAGEQFF

D gene: NA
J gene: TRBJ2-1
V gene: TRBV20-1
clone size: few
CDR3 DNA: TGCAGTGCTAGAGATGGGGGTGAGCAGTTCTTC
CDR3 protein: CSARDGGEQFF

D gene: TRBD1
J gene: TRBJ2-7
V gene: TRBV6-5
clone size: few
CDR3 DNA: TGTGCCAGCAGGCAGGACAGGTTCTCCTACGAGCAGTACTTC
CDR3 protein: CASRQDRFSYEQYF

D gene: NA
J gene: TRBJ1-2
V gene: TRBV19
clone size: NA
CDR3 DNA: TGTGCCAGTAGTATCCAGGAAGACTATGGCTACACCTTC
CDR3 protein: CASSIQEDYGYTF

D gene: TRBD1
J gene: TRBJ2-2
V gene: TRBV29-1
clone size: many
CDR3 DNA: TGCAGCGCCGGGACAGGGGGAAACGGGGAGCTGTTTTTT
CDR3 protein: CSAGTGGNGELFF

D gene: NA
J gene: TRBJ1-2
V gene: TRBV3-1
clone size: many
CDR3 DNA: TGTGCCAGCAGCCGGGACGAAAACTATGGCTACACCTTC
CDR3 protein: CASSRDENYGYTF

D gene: NA
J gene: TRBJ1-1
V gene: TRBV20-1
clone size: few
CDR3 DNA: TGCAGTGCTAGAGAGGCCAGGGGAGGAACTGAAGCTTTCTTT
CDR3 protein: CSAREARGGTEAFF

D gene: NA
J gene: TRBJ2-1
V gene: TRBV10-3
clone size: NA
CDR3 DNA: TGTGCCATCAGTGACTTAGCGGGACAGTACAATGAGCAGTTCTTC
CDR3 protein: CAISDLAGQYNEQFF

D gene: NA
J gene: TRBJ2-5
V gene: TRBV15
clone size: NA
CDR3 DNA: TGTGCCACCAGCAAACGGGGACATACCCAAGAGACCCAGTACTTC
CDR3 protein: CATSKRGHTQETQYF